This T cell receptor beta chain was obtained from a study of cytomegalovirus exposure and HLA in healthy donors. Points on this clone: The target antigen is unknown.

Whole-study results and caveats: Later analysis suggested links between common viral pathogens and several top significant clusters. Accurate HLA-A and HLA-B prediction from TCR beta sequences was reported for most subjects.

In the PCR, 60 Vbeta and 13 Jbeta primers were used. Some clones are missing from TCRdb's copy, which holds only in-frame ones; the method was immunoSEQ multiplex PCR. The table has about 180,000 clones, around 80% seen once; the top ten hold 0.69%. This clonotype was sampled from a woman in her thirties or forties in good health and CMV-seronegative. Material for sequencing was PBMCs.

The DNA for the CDR3 is TGTGCCAGCAGAGCTGGCCAGGGTACGTTCGCCGGGGAGCTGTTTTTT. It specifies CASRAGQGTFAGELFF. The chain is built from TRBV5-4 and TRBJ2-2, with a weak D call TRBD1 (5 bases). The germline V gene has CDR1 SGHNT and CDR2 YYREEE (reference sequence). V was pared by 5 bases and J by 6 bases, with 20 bases between. The CDR3 runs 16 residues.